This T cell receptor (beta chain) was documented in a study of Graves' ophthalmopathy and Graves' hyperthyroidism. Calling hyperthyroidism stable required that no ophthalmopathy show up within 18 months of follow-up. Patients were left out if they had other autoimmune diseases, uncontrolled infections, pregnancy or lactation. Germline loops: CDR1 MNHEY, CDR2 SVGAGI. This CDR3 comprises 16 residues. Beta-chain TCR CDR3 regions were amplified from RNA transcripts. HTBI primers were used in a first-round RT-PCR, which preceded a second-round multiplex PCR. TCRdb called the multiplex PCR reads again in MiXCR, with one record for every CDR3 protein. Counted here are about 400,000 distinct CDR3 sequences, 15% occurring once; the ten biggest clones make up around 6.6%. This clonotype was observed many times. A read error may produce the germline difference seen at one junction end.

The TCR comes from a woman younger than 30 with stable Graves' hyperthyroidism. The sample consisted of peripheral blood. The rearrangement joins TRBV6-5 to TRBJ1-1; TRBD1 aligns across 12 bases. CDR3 region: CASRTGTGGANTEAFF. The CDR3 coding sequence is TGTGCCAGCAGAACCGGGACAGGGGGCGCAAACACTGAGGCTTTCTTT.